Given below is one TCR beta chain in context. Its antigen is still unknown. One junction end disagrees with the germline gene, perhaps due to a read error. Other DNA sequences in the sample encode the same CDR3. This record comes from a study of cytomegalovirus exposure and HLA in healthy donors. Findings and caveats of the study: Cytomegalovirus association was assigned to about 180 TCR beta chains.

This PCR relied on a set of 60 Vbeta primers and 13 Jbeta primers. Profiling relied on immunoSEQ multiplex PCR, and the TCRdb table lists in-frame clones only, not all of them. Here the sample spans 160,000 or so clones, roughly 85% being singletons. Per the germline V gene, CDR1 is SGHNT and CDR2 is YENEEA. CDR3 size: 14 residues. Material for sequencing was PBMCs. This receptor was identified in a man aged 40-49 years in good health and CMV-seronegative. The V gene is TRBV11-3, the J gene TRBJ2-7, with TRBD1 matching over 7 bases. This CDR3 reads CASSLDRDSYEQYF. CDR3 in DNA: TGTGCCAGCAGCCTAGACCGGGACAGTTACGAGCAGTACTTC.